This TCR beta chain emerged from a study of neoadjuvant nivolumab and ipilimumab in lung cancer. TCRdb's copy holds only in-frame clones and misses some; the assay was immunoSEQ multiplex PCR. The table shows 40,000 to 60,000 clones, with approximately 90% occurring only once. The V gene end was trimmed by 4 bases and the J gene end by 2 bases; junction bases not matched to a gene: 2. The CDR3 is made up of 14 amino acids. Germline CDR1 reads SGHNT; CDR2 reads YYREEE (reference sequence). The sequencing used blood, collected before neoadjuvant nivolumab, alone or with ipilimumab. This sequence was found in an adult with non-small cell lung cancer. Some clones in this sample may be carry-over from other donors' samples. The chain joins TRBV5-4 to TRBJ1-3; TRBD1 agrees at 8 bases. The DNA for the CDR3 is TGTGCCAGCAGCGCGGACAGGGCTGGAAACACCATATATTTT. Protein product: CASSADRAGNTIYF.